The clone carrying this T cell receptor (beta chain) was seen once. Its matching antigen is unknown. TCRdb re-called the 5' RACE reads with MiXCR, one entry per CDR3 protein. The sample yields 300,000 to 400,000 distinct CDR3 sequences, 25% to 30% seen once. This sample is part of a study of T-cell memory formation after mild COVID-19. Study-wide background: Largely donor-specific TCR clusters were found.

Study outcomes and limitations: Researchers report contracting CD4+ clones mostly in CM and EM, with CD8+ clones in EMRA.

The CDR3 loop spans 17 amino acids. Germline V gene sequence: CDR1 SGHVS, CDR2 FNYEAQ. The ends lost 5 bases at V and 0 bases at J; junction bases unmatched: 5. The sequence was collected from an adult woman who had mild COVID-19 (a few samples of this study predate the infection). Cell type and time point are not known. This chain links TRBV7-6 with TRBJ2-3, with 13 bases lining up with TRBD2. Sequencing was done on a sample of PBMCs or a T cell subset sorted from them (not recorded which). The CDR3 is CASSMGLAGTSTDTQYF. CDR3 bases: TGTGCCAGCAGCATGGGACTAGCGGGGACTAGCACAGATACGCAGTATTTT. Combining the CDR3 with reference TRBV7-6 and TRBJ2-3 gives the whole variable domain GAGVSQSPRYKVTKRGQDVALRCDPISGHVSLYWYRQALGQGPEFLTYFNYEAQQDKSGLPNDRFSAERPEGSISTLTIQRTEQRDSAMYRCASSMGLAGTSTDTQYFGPGTRLTVL.